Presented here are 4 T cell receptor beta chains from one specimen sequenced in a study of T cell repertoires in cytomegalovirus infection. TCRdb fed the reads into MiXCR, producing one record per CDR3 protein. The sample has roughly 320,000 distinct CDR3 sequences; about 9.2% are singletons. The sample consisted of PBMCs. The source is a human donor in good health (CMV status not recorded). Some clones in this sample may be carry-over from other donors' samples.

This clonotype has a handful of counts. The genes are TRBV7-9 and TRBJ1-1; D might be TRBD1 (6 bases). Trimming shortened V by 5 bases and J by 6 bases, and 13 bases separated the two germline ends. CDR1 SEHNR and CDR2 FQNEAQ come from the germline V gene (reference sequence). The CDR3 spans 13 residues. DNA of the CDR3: TGTGCCAGCAGCCAGAGGGGGGCGGCTGAAGCTTTCTTT. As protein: CASSQRGAAEAFF.

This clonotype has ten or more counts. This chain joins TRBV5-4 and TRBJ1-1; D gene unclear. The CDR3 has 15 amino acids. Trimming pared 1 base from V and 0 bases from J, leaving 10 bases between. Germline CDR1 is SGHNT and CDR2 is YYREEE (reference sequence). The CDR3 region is CASSLRRPMNTEAFF. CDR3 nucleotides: TGTGCCAGCAGCTTGCGCAGGCCAATGAACACTGAAGCTTTCTTT.

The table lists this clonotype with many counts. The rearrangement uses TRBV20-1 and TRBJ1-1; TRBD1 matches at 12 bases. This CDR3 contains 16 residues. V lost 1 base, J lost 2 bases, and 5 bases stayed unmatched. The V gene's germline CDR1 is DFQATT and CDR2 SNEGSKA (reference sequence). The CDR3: CSARVGTGGRNTEAFF. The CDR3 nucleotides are TGCAGTGCTAGAGTCGGGACAGGGGGCCGAAACACTGAAGCTTTCTTT.

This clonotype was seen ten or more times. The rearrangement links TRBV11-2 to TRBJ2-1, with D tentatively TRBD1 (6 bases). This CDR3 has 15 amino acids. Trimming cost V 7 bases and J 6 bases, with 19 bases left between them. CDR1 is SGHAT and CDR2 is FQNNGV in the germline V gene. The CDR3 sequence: CASTPGHSQGNEQFF. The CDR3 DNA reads TGTGCCAGCACACCGGGACACTCCCAAGGCAATGAGCAGTTCTTC. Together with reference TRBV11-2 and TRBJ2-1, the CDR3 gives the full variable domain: EAGVAQSPRYKIIEKRQSVAFWCNPISGHATLYWYQQILGQGPKLLIQFQNNGVVDDSQLPKDRFSAERLKGVDSTLKIQPAKLEDSAVYLCASTPGHSQGNEQFFGPGTRLTVL.